A selection of T cell receptor beta chains follows, all from one sample in a study of OX40 agonist ivuxolimab in advanced cancers. TCRdb keeps only in-frame clones here, not all; method: immunoSEQ multiplex PCR. The table records approximately 65,000 clones, approximately 89% of them present only once. The sample was CD4+ or CD8+ T cells sorted from blood, taken in a trial of the OX40 agonist ivuxolimab. These receptors all come from an adult with an advanced solid tumor such as melanoma, head and neck, liver or kidney cancer. The CDR3 runs from the conserved cysteine through the conserved F or W. D genes are given only for firm matches. Clone size, where shown, is once, few, many, or a class for clones that have expanded.

clone size	D gene	CDR3 length	V gene	J gene	CDR3 protein	CDR3 DNA
-	TRBD1	13	TRBV7-9	TRBJ1-2	CASSSDREGGYTF	TGTGCCAGCAGCTCGGACAGGGAGGGTGGCTACACCTTC
-	-	13	TRBV5-1	TRBJ2-5	CASSTGQQETQYF	TGCGCCAGCAGCACGGGACAACAAGAGACCCAGTACTTC
-	TRBD2	16	TRBV6-1	TRBJ2-2	CASSAGTRINTGELFF	TGTGCCAGCAGTGCCGGGACTAGAATAAATACCGGGGAGCTGTTTTTT
-	-	15	TRBV14	TRBJ1-6	CASSQDAGGWRPLHF	TGTGCCAGCAGCCAAGACGCAGGAGGCTGGCGACCCCTCCACTTT
-	-	11	TRBV9	TRBJ2-3	CASSVGNTQYF	TGTGCCAGCAGCGTAGGTAATACGCAGTATTTT
-	-	13	TRBV6-1	TRBJ1-5	CASSERGYQPQHF	TGTGCCAGCAGTGAACGGGGGTATCAGCCCCAGCATTTT
-	TRBD1	14	TRBV7-9	TRBJ2-7	CASRDRGPSYEQYF	TGTGCCAGCAGGGACAGGGGGCCTTCCTACGAGCAGTACTTC
-	-	14	TRBV15	TRBJ2-2	CATSSKRGTGELFF	TGTGCCACCAGCAGTAAACGGGGCACCGGGGAGCTGTTTTTT
-	-	15	TRBV4-1	TRBJ2-7	CASSRTRGGLYEQYF	TGCGCCAGCAGTCGGACCCGCGGGGGCCTCTACGAGCAGTACTTC
-	-	13	TRBV19	TRBJ1-5	CASSIDRAQPQHF	TGTGCCAGTAGTATAGACAGGGCCCAGCCCCAGCATTTT
once	-	14	TRBV6-5	TRBJ2-6	CASSWRAGANVLTF	TGTGCCAGCAGTTGGAGGGCTGGGGCCAACGTCCTGACTTTC
-	-	14	TRBV5-1	TRBJ2-7	CASSLVGQGIEQYF	TGCGCCAGCAGCTTGGTCGGGCAGGGGATCGAGCAGTACTTC
once	TRBD1	16	TRBV5-1	TRBJ2-7	CASSSGQGTGSYEQYF	TGCGCCAGCAGCTCTGGACAGGGGACGGGCTCCTACGAGCAGTACTTC
-	TRBD1	15	TRBV5-1	TRBJ1-4	CASSFFGDRGEKLFF	TGCGCCAGCAGCTTTTTTGGGGACAGGGGTGAAAAACTGTTTTTT
-	TRBD1	16	TRBV4-2	TRBJ1-2	CASSQQPAGGAQGYTF	TGTGCCAGCAGCCAACAGCCGGCAGGGGGCGCACAAGGCTACACCTTC
-	TRBD2	14	TRBV2	TRBJ2-2	CASSPGGNTGELFF	TGTGCCAGCAGTCCGGGGGGGAACACCGGGGAGCTGTTTTTT
once	-	15	TRBV6-5	TRBJ2-4	CASSPEMEARDIQYF	TGTGCCAGCAGTCCCGAGATGGAAGCGAGGGACATTCAGTACTTC
once	-	19	TRBV5-1	TRBJ2-3	CASSLDKGTLLPGTDTQYF	TGCGCCAGCAGCTTGGATAAGGGGACCCTCTTGCCCGGGACAGATACGCAGTATTTT
-	-	20	TRBV4-1	TRBJ1-6	CASSQDREGGQVLGNSPLHF	TGCGCCAGCAGCCAAGATCGGGAAGGTGGACAAGTGCTAGGGAATTCACCCCTCCACTTT
-	-	15	TRBV10-2	TRBJ1-6	CASTRTGTDNSPLHF	TGCGCCAGCACCCGAACCGGGACGGATAATTCACCCCTCCACTTT
-	-	16	TRBV5-4	TRBJ2-5	CASSLDLGGGEETQYF	TGTGCCAGCAGCTTGGATCTGGGGGGGGGCGAAGAGACCCAGTACTTC
-	-	13	TRBV7-9	TRBJ1-1	CASSADLNTEAFF	TGTGCCAGCAGCGCGGACCTAAACACTGAAGCTTTCTTT
-	-	13	TRBV25-1	TRBJ1-1	CASSERVNTEAFF	TGTGCCAGCAGTGAAAGAGTGAACACTGAAGCTTTCTTT
-	TRBD2	14	TRBV6-5	TRBJ2-1	CASSYQGGTSEQFF	TGTGCCAGCAGTTATCAAGGGGGGACTAGTGAGCAGTTCTTC
-	-	14	TRBV10-3	TRBJ2-3	CAISGQGSTDTQYF	TGTGCCATCAGTGGGCAGGGGTCGACAGATACGCAGTATTTT
-	TRBD2	15	TRBV5-8	TRBJ2-3	CASSPLAGGIGAQYF	TGTGCCAGCAGCCCCCTAGCGGGGGGGATTGGGGCGCAGTATTTT
-	-	13	TRBV5-1	TRBJ1-2	CASSSDSAYGYTF	TGCGCCAGCAGCTCGGACAGCGCCTATGGCTACACCTTC
-	-	14	TRBV7-9	TRBJ1-1	CASRPGNSRHEAFF	TGTGCCAGCCGCCCCGGGAATAGTCGCCATGAAGCTTTCTTT
-	TRBD2	15	TRBV6-6	TRBJ2-3	CASSTSGTTTDTQYF	TGTGCCAGCAGTACTAGCGGGACGACCACAGATACGCAGTATTTT
-	-	16	TRBV5-4	TRBJ2-1	CASSLGLQSSYNEQFF	TGTGCCAGCAGCTTGGGGCTACAAAGCTCCTACAATGAGCAGTTCTTC
-	-	16	TRBV18	TRBJ2-5	CASSPRVGASEETQYF	TGTGCCAGCTCACCACGAGTAGGTGCTAGTGAAGAGACCCAGTACTTC
-	-	14	TRBV30	TRBJ1-2	CAWARLLENYGYTF	TGTGCCTGGGCCCGTCTTTTAGAGAACTATGGCTACACCTTC
-	-	12	TRBV30	TRBJ1-6	CAWWDGSSPLHF	TGTGCCTGGTGGGACGGCAGTTCACCCCTCCACTTT
-	TRBD1	18	TRBV10-1	TRBJ2-2	CASSEFFRTGGFVGELFF	TGCGCCAGCAGTGAGTTTTTCAGGACAGGGGGATTCGTCGGGGAGCTGTTTTTT
once	TRBD2	16	TRBV5-1	TRBJ2-3	CASSQGTSGGLDTQYF	TGCGCCAGCAGCCAAGGGACTAGCGGGGGGTTAGATACGCAGTATTTT
-	TRBD1	14	TRBV5-1	TRBJ1-1	CASSLADRGTEAFF	TGCGCCAGCAGCTTGGCGGACAGGGGTACCGAAGCTTTCTTT
-	-	12	TRBV11-3	TRBJ2-7	CASSQQGGEQYF	TGTGCCAGCAGCCAACAGGGAGGAGAGCAGTACTTC
-	-	12	TRBV6-1	TRBJ1-2	CASSGDFYGYTF	TGTGCCAGCAGCGGGGACTTCTATGGCTACACCTTC
-	-	12	TRBV2	TRBJ2-7	CASSGTAYEQYF	TGTGCCAGCAGTGGGACAGCCTACGAGCAGTACTTC
once	-	16	TRBV6-1	TRBJ1-3	CASSDEGPSSGNTIYF	TGTGCCAGCAGTGATGAGGGGCCGAGCTCTGGAAACACCATATATTTT
-	TRBD2	13	TRBV30	TRBJ2-5	CAWNSWEGETQYF	TGTGCCTGGAACTCGTGGGAGGGGGAGACCCAGTACTTC
-	TRBD1	15	TRBV7-6	TRBJ1-1	CASSLVSGGGTEAFF	TGTGCCAGCAGCTTAGTTTCAGGGGGTGGCACTGAAGCTTTCTTT
-	-	15	TRBV6-5	TRBJ2-7	CASSYSQAGPYEQYF	TGTGCCAGCAGTTACTCCCAGGCGGGGCCCTACGAGCAGTACTTC